This TCR beta chain originates from a study of tumor-infiltrating lymphocytes in primary liver carcinoma (TCRdb year 2017). As for the study more broadly: Of the five patients, three men and two women aged 30 to 69 years, four had hepatocellular carcinoma and one had combined HCC and intrahepatic cholangiocarcinoma. Tumors of the five patients were stage T1-T3 N0M0 with maximum diameters of roughly 4.2 to 10 cm. Each sample produced about 3.5 to 7.13 million productive TCRbeta reads, and read depth showed no significant difference between tissue types. TCRbeta repertoire sequencing, expression microarrays and whole-exome sequencing were combined in the study across five regions of each liver tumor, with adjacent normal tissue and blood also included. A total of 35 or so specimens from 5 patients went through TCRbeta repertoire sequencing, namely 25 tumor regions, 5 adjacent noncancerous liver tissues and 5 peripheral blood samples. To link TCRbeta repertoire diversity to the local molecular phenotype, the 20 to 30 tumor region samples were profiled with Agilent mRNA microarrays. Technical replicate repertoires showed high reproducibility, with mean shared-clone rates roughly 0.88 and correlation coefficients above 0.95.

TCRbeta-specific cDNA was reverse-transcribed from 500 to 550 ng total RNA using a constant-region primer and ProtoScript II reverse transcriptase. Construction of the TCRbeta libraries relied on three nested rounds of multiplex PCR, following a slightly modified ARM-PCR procedure. A final 25-cycle PCR with Deep VentR polymerase added sample barcodes and Illumina adapters. Before sequencing, amplicons between 200 and 500 bp were purified from gel using a QIAquick gel extraction kit. An Illumina HiSeq 2500 was used to sequence the TCRbeta amplicons, generating 250-bp paired-end reads. For the original study's pipeline: Reads were quality-trimmed with Trimmomatic v0.33, and paired reads were merged with FLASH v1.2.11 to recover full CDR3 sequences. MiGEC v1.2.1b assigned V, D and J germline segments to the rearranged TCRbeta sequences. VDJtools v1.0.0 computed clonotype statistics and Shannon-Wiener diversity indices. To reduce sampling bias, subsequent analyses other than the diversity analysis used only the 250 most abundant clonotypes in each sample. TCRdb handled the public reads itself, with Q25 trimming in fastp and clone calling in MiXCR, and kept productive beta chains. Under each unique CDR3 protein, matching rows form one entry showing the most common genes and DNA. The V and J calls were not made by the authors but by TCRdb's processing. The sample yields under 110,000 distinct CDR3 sequences; about 63% were counted once. The leading ten clones occupy less than 15% of the sample.

In the case of this clonotype: Its antigen specificity is not known. At one end, the junction sequence differs from germline, possibly due to a read error.

Study-level results and caveats: Because sequencing covered only the TCR beta chain and unpaired alpha chains were not captured, true repertoire diversity is likely underestimated. The study included only four to six patients, and the authors note findings should be validated in a larger study. Only about 7.5-25% of top clones were found in all five regions of a tumor, suggesting spatial heterogeneity of tumor-infiltrating T cells. The top 250 clones made up a significantly larger repertoire fraction in tumors than in blood (p = 0.039). Consistent with antigen-driven expansion, pairs of tumor regions showed higher repertoire overlap (mean roughly 35%) than either tumor-adjacent pairs (around 17%) or tumor-blood pairs (around 15%). Comparison of CD4+ and CD8+ T cell repertoires was precluded by the use of bulk unsorted samples.

Without any cell sorting, total RNA and DNA were co-extracted from about 21-30 mg of bulk tissue using the AllPrep DNA/RNA mini kit. Four to six patients with histopathologically diagnosed primary liver carcinoma underwent surgical resection in China between 2015 and 2016. At the time of sampling, the patients were treatment-naive and had chronic HBV infection. Each tumor was sampled at five spatially separated regions: the tumor centre plus the superior, inferior, left-lateral and right-lateral poles. According to histology, viable tumor cells made up more than 80% of every tumor sample. Pieces of fresh tumor and adjacent tissue were cut in half, with one half kept in RNAlater at -80 degrees C and the other half sent for histology. This receptor was taken from a woman aged 55-69 years with primary liver carcinoma and hepatitis B virus infection. Specimen: liver tumor tissue from sampling region 2. The cell subset or site label, read with the paper, signifies: tumor region T2, inferior pole.

The encoded CDR3 is CPSCQELGENEQFF. The DNA is as follows: TGTCCCAGCTGCCAAGAATTGGGGGAGAATGAGCAATTCTTC. This chain joins TRBV11-2 to TRBJ2-1; the D gene is perhaps TRBD1 or TRBD2, each of them matching over 5 bases. The CDR3, from cysteine to phenylalanine, totals 14 residues. Only the CDR3 DNA stays, 42 bases, in frame from base 1. The germline V gene provides CDR1 SGHAT and CDR2 FQNNGV.